A single sample gave rise to the 19 T cell receptor beta chains below, sequenced in a study of PD-1 blockade in classical Hodgkin lymphoma. The patients all showed relapse after autologous stem cell transplantation, while their brentuximab vedotin exposure varied. The method was immunoSEQ multiplex PCR; TCRdb's version includes in-frame clones alone and lacks a portion of them. The sample holds 40,000 to 45,000 clones; roughly three quarters are singletons and the top ten take 2.5% to 3%. This specimen was peripheral blood mononuclear cells (PBMCs), taken before the second cycle of nivolumab. The receptors stem from a human donor with classical Hodgkin lymphoma.

V is TRBV9 and J is TRBJ1-5; 7 bases agree with TRBD1. The CDR3 extends over 13 amino acids. Losses at the gene ends were 4 bases for V and 8 bases for J; bases not matched to a gene: 6. The germline V gene encodes CDR1 SGDLS and CDR2 YYNGEE. CDR3 sequence: CASSFTGVEPQHF. In DNA, the CDR3 is TGTGCCAGCAGCTTTACAGGGGTCGAGCCCCAGCATTTT.

J is TRBJ1-5 and V is TRBV28; weak D call: TRBD1 (5 bases). Germline V lookup: CDR1 MDHEN, CDR2 SYDVKM. This CDR3 is 14 amino acids long. V lost 5 bases and J 5 bases, leaving 13 bases between the germline ends. The CDR3, as DNA: TGTGCCAGCAGTGCCGGCGGGGGGGATCAGCCCCAGCATTTT. This encodes CASSAGGGDQPQHF.

The J gene is TRBJ2-5, the V gene TRBV30; TRBD1 matches at 9 bases. The CDR3 runs 14 residues. Germline V gene data show CDR1 as GTSNPN and CDR2 as SVGIG (reference sequence). Germline trimming cut 2 bases from V and 10 bases from J; bases unmatched to any gene: 11. The CDR3 DNA reads TGTGCCTGGAGTCCCGGGACAGGGAATTGGGACCAGTACTTC. This codes for CAWSPGTGNWDQYF.

Comment on this clone: A read error may account for a junction end that differs from germline. The chain has TRBV9 and TRBJ1-4; D unclear. CDR1 SGDLS and CDR2 YYNGEE come from the germline V gene. The length of the CDR3 is 14 residues. CDR3 loop: CASSVEQANEKLLF. The CDR3 region has the DNA TGTGCCAGCAGCGTAGAGCAGGCTAATGAAAAACTGCTTTTT. The full variable domain, with the rest looked up from reference TRBV9 and TRBJ1-4, is DSGVTQTPKHLITATGQRVTLRCSPRSGDLSVYWYQQSLDQGLQFLIQYYNGEERAKGNILERFSAQQFPDLHSELNLSSLELGDSALYFCASSVEQANEKLLFGSGTQLSVL.

The chain combines TRBV9 with TRBJ2-3, with D unresolved. V lost 4 bases and J lost 2, with 11 bases in between. The CDR3 runs 14 residues. In germline, CDR1 is SGDLS, CDR2 YYNGEE. This CDR3 reads CASSPQFSTDTQYF. CDR3 in DNA: TGTGCCAGCAGCCCCCAGTTTTCCACAGATACGCAGTATTTT.

This sequence joins TRBV6-6 and TRBJ2-1; 10 bases are shared with TRBD2. V was clipped by 0 bases and J by 5 bases; unmatched bases: 4. The germline V gene has CDR1 MNHNY and CDR2 SVGAGI (reference sequence). The CDR3 is made up of 16 amino acids. The chain's CDR3 is CASSYSALAGNNEQFF. The CDR3 DNA reads TGTGCCAGCAGTTACTCTGCACTAGCGGGGAACAATGAGCAGTTCTTC.

The genes are TRBV6-5 and TRBJ2-1; D remains unclear. The V and J ends lost 2 bases and 5 bases respectively, with 4 bases between them. The CDR3 spans 12 residues. From germline, CDR1 is MNHEY and CDR2 SVGAGI. The CDR3 here is CASSYGDNEQFF. In DNA form, the CDR3 reads TGTGCCAGCAGTTACGGCGACAATGAGCAGTTCTTC.

The J gene is TRBJ1-5, the V gene TRBV28; the match to TRBD1 covers 7 bases. Looked up from germline, CDR1 is MDHEN and CDR2 is SYDVKM. This CDR3 has 15 residues. The junction had 6 bases not matched to a gene; V was cut back by 2 bases and J by 5 bases. This CDR3 reads CASSLNAGGYQPQHF. The CDR3, as DNA: TGTGCCAGCAGTTTAAATGCAGGGGGGTATCAGCCCCAGCATTTT.

The chain is built from TRBV19 and TRBJ2-5; D is unresolved. CDR1 is LNHDA, CDR2 SQIVND, per germline (reference sequence). CDR3 length equals 14 residues. Trimming removed 2 bases from V and 0 bases from J, with 7 bases in between. The CDR3 here is CASSINPYQETQYF. The CDR3 DNA reads as TGTGCCAGTAGTATAAACCCGTACCAAGAGACCCAGTACTTC.

In nucleotides, the CDR3 is TGTGCCAGCAGTTATAAAGACAGGGGAAACACCATATATTTT. Protein: CASSYKDRGNTIYF. This chain links TRBV7-9 with TRBJ1-3; perhaps TRBD1 as D (6 bases). Trimming took off 6 bases at V and 4 bases at J, with 13 bases between the two ends. Germline V lookup: CDR1 SEHNR, CDR2 FQNEAQ (reference sequence). The CDR3 extends over 14 amino acids.

The V gene is TRBV9, the J gene TRBJ1-6; D is unclear. This CDR3 is 17 amino acids long. Germline V gene lookup returns CDR1 SGDLS and CDR2 YYNGEE. V lost 1 base to trimming and J lost 6 bases, with 17 bases between them. The chain's CDR3 is CASSVSPVVNPNSPLHF. The CDR3 nucleotides are TGTGCCAGCAGCGTATCCCCAGTCGTGAATCCTAATTCACCCCTCCACTTT.

The chain links TRBV5-1 to TRBJ2-7; D is uncertain. This CDR3 comprises 12 residues. V was clipped by 4 bases and J by 4 bases, with 9 bases between them. CDR1 and CDR2 (germline): SGHRS, YFSETQ. The CDR3 sequence: CASSLTQYEQYF. The CDR3 DNA reads TGCGCCAGCAGCCTGACCCAATACGAGCAGTACTTC.

The chain uses TRBV29-1 and TRBJ2-7, with 9 nucleotides matching TRBD1. In germline, CDR1 is SQVTM, CDR2 ANQGSEA. Trimming took 5 bases from V and 3 from J; bases not matched to a gene: 5. This CDR3 comprises 13 residues. The CDR3 DNA reads TGCAGCGTTCTGGACAGGGGCGACTACGAGCAGTACTTC. This codes for CSVLDRGDYEQYF.

The rearrangement links TRBV7-9 to TRBJ1-4; 7 nucleotides match TRBD1. Losses at the gene ends were 8 bases for V and 8 bases for J; bases not matched to a gene: 14. The germline V gene has CDR1 SEHNR and CDR2 FQNEAQ (reference sequence). The CDR3 contains 15 residues. The CDR3 is CASGPRGWAKEKLFF. The CDR3 DNA sequence: TGTGCCAGCGGACCCAGGGGGTGGGCGAAGGAAAAACTGTTTTTT.

The rearrangement uses TRBV6-6 and TRBJ1-6; no firm D call. The length of the CDR3 is 14 residues. Looked up from germline, CDR1 is MNHNY and CDR2 is SVGAGI (reference sequence). V was pared by 6 bases and J by 0 bases, with 6 bases between. CDR3 DNA: TGTGCCAGCAGAAAAAGCTCCTATAATTCACCCCTCCACTTT. The encoded protein is CASRKSSYNSPLHF.

The chain uses TRBV5-6 and TRBJ1-2; D possibly corresponds to TRBD1 (5 bases). Germline lookup yields CDR1 SGHDT and CDR2 YYEEEE. This CDR3 comprises 14 residues. With 3 bases removed from V and 2 bases from J, the gap between germline ends came to 11 bases. The chain's CDR3 is CASSSGGGNYGYTF. The CDR3 nucleotides read TGTGCCAGCAGCTCCGGGGGGGGAAACTATGGCTACACCTTC.

The V and J genes are TRBV28 and TRBJ2-5; D may be TRBD2 (6 bases). Germline V gene sequence: CDR1 MDHEN, CDR2 SYDVKM. V shed 3 bases and J shed 6 bases, with 14 bases lying between them. The CDR3 extends over 14 amino acids. In DNA form, the CDR3 reads TGTGCCAGCAGTTTTTTAGGGGAGGTAAAGACCCAGTACTTC. This codes for CASSFLGEVKTQYF. The variable domain in full, with the rest retrieved from reference TRBV28 and TRBJ2-5, is DVKVTQSSRYLVKRTGEKVFLECVQDMDHENMFWYRQDPGLGLRLIYFSYDVKMKEKGDIPEGYSVSREKKERFSLILESASTNQTSMYLCASSFLGEVKTQYFGPGTRLLVL.

DNA for the CDR3: TGTGCCAGCAGCTCGCCGACAGGGCCCTACAATGAGCAGTTCTTC. This gives the protein CASSSPTGPYNEQFF. The chain couples TRBV7-9 to TRBJ2-1; 7 bases align to TRBD1. After removal of 4 bases from V and 2 bases from J, the junction contained 5 bases not matched to a gene. The CDR3 is 15 residues long. CDR1 SEHNR and CDR2 FQNEAQ come from the germline V gene (reference sequence).

This clone was detected only once. The J gene is TRBJ1-6, the V gene TRBV20-1; no definite D call. This CDR3 spans 10 amino acids. Germline V gene lookup returns CDR1 DFQATT and CDR2 SNEGSKA (reference sequence). V shed 7 bases and J shed 14 bases, with 12 bases lying between them. DNA of the CDR3: TGCAGTGGTGAGAGTATTACCCTCCACTTT. Translating gives CSGESITLHF.